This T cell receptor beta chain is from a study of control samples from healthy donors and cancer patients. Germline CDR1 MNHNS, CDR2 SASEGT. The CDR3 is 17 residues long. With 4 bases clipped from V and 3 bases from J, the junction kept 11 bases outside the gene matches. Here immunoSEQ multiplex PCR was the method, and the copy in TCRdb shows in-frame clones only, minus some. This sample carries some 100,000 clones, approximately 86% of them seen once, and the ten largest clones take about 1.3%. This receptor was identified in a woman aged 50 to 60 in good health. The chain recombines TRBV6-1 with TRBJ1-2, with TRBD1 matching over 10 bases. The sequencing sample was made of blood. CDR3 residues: CASSVPGTGEADYGYTF. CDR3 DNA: TGTGCCAGCAGTGTCCCCGGGACAGGGGAAGCGGACTATGGCTACACCTTC.